The TCR beta chain described here comes from a study of T-cell memory formation after mild COVID-19 (dated by TCRdb to the early 2020s). About the study as a whole: Most TCR sequence clusters were specific to one of the two donors. In a couple of donors, T-cell clones that expanded and contracted after mild COVID-19 were followed by sequencing TCRalpha and TCRbeta repertoires longitudinally. Two young, previously healthy adult volunteers, one female and one male, were included in the cohort.

PBMCs were isolated by Ficoll-Paque density gradient centrifugation. Paper-wide results and their limitations: Balanced CD4/CD8 phenotypes were observed for clones contracting from day 15 to 85, whereas a bias towards CD4+ was observed for a second wave of clones expanding from day 15 to 37. The study included only a couple of mild cases, and larger cohorts that include severe cases with pre-infection samples were judged to be necessary. The second-wave clones that peaked on day 37 were not confirmed to be SARS-CoV-2 specific. Some responding clones were found in pre-infection memory, which suggests that pre-existing cross-reactive memory T cells took part in the SARS-CoV-2 response. Contracting CD4+ clones were found mainly in CM and EM memory subsets, while CD8+ clones were enriched in EMRA.

Trimmed from V: 5 bases; trimmed from J: 5 bases; junction bases lacking a gene match: 7. The CDR3 goes from the cysteine to the phenylalanine over 14 residues. Here the CDR3 DNA is all that survives: 42 bases in frame from base 1. Per the germline V gene, SGHVS is the CDR1 and FNYEAQ is the CDR2. Only a few counts were recorded for this clonotype. Its recognized antigen is unknown. No base quality values were provided; no much bigger clone lies one nucleotide off. Data came from an Illumina NovaSeq 6000. cDNA libraries for TCRalpha and TCRbeta were prepared by 5'RACE using constant-segment primers, with sample barcodes and unique molecular identifiers added. Trizol reagent was used to extract RNA from every sample. Library amplification was performed in two PCR steps, and a second sample barcode and Illumina TruSeq adapters were introduced in the second step. Libraries were sequenced on an Illumina NovaSeq with 2 x 150 bp paired-end reads. The source study handled its data this way. The reads were demultiplexed and collapsed into UMI-guided consensus sequences using migec v1.2.7. Using mixcr v2.1.11, UMI consensuses were aligned to TRA and TRB V and J templates and then assembled into clonotypes. A clonotype was counted as expanded or contracted only if both edgeR and NoisET called the change significant, with noise models trained on biological replicates. For edgeR calls, a false discovery rate-adjusted p below 0.01 and a log2 fold-change threshold of 1 were applied. As an exploratory analysis of dynamics, max-normalized trajectories of the 1000 most abundant clonotypes were examined with PCA combined with hierarchical clustering. The CD4 or CD8 phenotype of responding clones was assigned using the separately sequenced CD4+ and CD8+ repertoires. The raw public reads went through TCRdb reprocessing: fastp at Q25, MiXCR clone calling, in-frame beta chains kept. Entries are consolidated by CDR3 protein sequence, retaining the most common genes and DNA. TCRdb's processing, not the authors' own work, is the source of the V and J calls. The sample profile shows 350,000 to 500,000 distinct CDR3 sequences; 18% of them were found once. The ten largest clones add up to approximately 21% of the sample.

The V and J genes are TRBV7-6 and TRBJ2-5; 8 central bases correspond to TRBD2. The source material was PBMCs or a T cell subset sorted from them (not recorded which). The clonotype was recovered from a man between 18 and 29 years old who had mild COVID-19 (a few samples of this study predate the infection). The sample titles of this study are shuffled in the database, so cell type and time point are left out; the donor was told from shared clones. The CDR3 protein: CASSPRTSSETQYF. The bases are TGTGCCAGCAGCCCCAGGACTAGCTCGGAGACCCAGTACTTC. Here the CDR3 is joined to the reference TRBV7-6 and TRBJ2-5 genes, and the full variable domain is: GAGVSQSPRYKVTKRGQDVALRCDPISGHVSLYWYRQALGQGPEFLTYFNYEAQQDKSGLPNDRFSAERPEGSISTLTIQRTEQRDSAMYRCASSPRTSSETQYFGPGTRLLVL.